Shown below are 15 T cell receptor beta chains from a single sample sequenced in a study of shared clonotypes between healthy human individuals. Libraries were prepared by immunoSEQ multiplex PCR; TCRdb keeps only in-frame clonotypes and omits some of them. The data hold approximately 600,000 clones, with approximately 96% observed a single time. Terminally differentiated effector memory CD45RA+ cells were excluded by CCR7 positive selection of CD45RO-negative cells. The source material was naive CD8+ T cells sorted from blood. The source is a woman aged 25 to 39 in good health.

This chain connects TRBV29-1 to TRBJ2-5, with D perhaps matching TRBD2 (5 bases). The end of the DNA aligns better with TRBJ2-7, so the J call may be wrong. CDR1 SQVTM and CDR2 ANQGSEA come from the germline V gene. This CDR3 has 12 residues. The CDR3 DNA is TGCAGCGTGCAACCCGAGGGTACCGAGCAGTACTTC. Amino acid sequence: CSVQPEGTEQYF.

The chain is built from TRBV18 and TRBJ2-1; D perhaps matches TRBD2 (6 bases). The CDR3 is 17 residues long. Looked up from germline, CDR1 is KGHSH and CDR2 is LQKENI. Trimming left V 2 bases short and J 0 bases short, with 14 bases between. CDR3 nucleotides: TGTGCCAGCTCACCAGGTAGCGGATATAGCTCCTACAATGAGCAGTTCTTC. This encodes CASSPGSGYSSYNEQFF.

The chain has TRBV28 and TRBJ2-7, with 10 bases fitting TRBD2. V lost 6 bases and J lost 6; bases outside the gene matches: 11. Germline V gene sequence: CDR1 MDHEN, CDR2 SYDVKM. The CDR3 covers 15 residues. The CDR3 protein is CASSPGLADRVEQYF. As DNA, the CDR3 is TGTGCCAGCAGCCCAGGACTAGCGGATCGAGTCGAGCAGTACTTC. Variable domain in full (rest from reference TRBV28 and TRBJ2-7): DVKVTQSSRYLVKRTGEKVFLECVQDMDHENMFWYRQDPGLGLRLIYFSYDVKMKEKGDIPEGYSVSREKKERFSLILESASTNQTSMYLCASSPGLADRVEQYFGPGTRLTVT.

The sample holds a few counts of this clone. The CDR3 DNA sequence: TGCAGTGCTTACGGAGAATACGAGCAGTACTTC. Translation: CSAYGEYEQYF. The chain recombines TRBV20-1 with TRBJ2-7; D unclear. Germline V gene lookup returns CDR1 DFQATT and CDR2 SNEGSKA (reference sequence). V shed 5 bases and J shed 4 bases, with 9 bases lying between them. The CDR3 covers 11 residues.

This sequence joins TRBV28 and TRBJ2-5, with D possibly being TRBD1 (6 bases). The germline V gene has CDR1 MDHEN and CDR2 SYDVKM. V lost 5 bases and J lost 2, with 12 bases in between. The CDR3 contains 14 residues. The CDR3: CASSPQDRQETQYF. In DNA, the CDR3 is TGTGCCAGCAGTCCCCAGGACAGACAAGAGACCCAGTACTTC. Drawing the rest from reference TRBV28 and TRBJ2-5, the complete variable domain is DVKVTQSSRYLVKRTGEKVFLECVQDMDHENMFWYRQDPGLGLRLIYFSYDVKMKEKGDIPEGYSVSREKKERFSLILESASTNQTSMYLCASSPQDRQETQYFGPGTRLLVL.

The chain uses TRBV30 and TRBJ2-5; possibly TRBD2 for D (6 bases). V gave up 2 bases and J gave up 5 bases, with 15 bases separating them. Germline V CDR1 and CDR2: GTSNPN, SVGIG (reference sequence). This CDR3 region has 14 residues. CDR3 region: CAWSSLTRPETQYF. The CDR3 DNA follows: TGTGCCTGGAGTTCTTTGACTAGACCCGAGACCCAGTACTTC.

The chain uses TRBV9 and TRBJ2-7, with 10 bases matching TRBD2. This CDR3 contains 15 residues. The germline gives CDR1 SGDLS, CDR2 YYNGEE. The trim removed 4 bases at V and 2 bases at J, leaving 6 bases unmatched. DNA for the CDR3: TGTGCCAGCAGCTCTAGCGGGAGTAGTACCTACGAGCAGTACTTC. It yields the protein CASSSSGSSTYEQYF.

The V and J genes are TRBV9 and TRBJ2-7; weak D call: TRBD1 (6 bases). Germline assignment: CDR1 SGDLS and CDR2 YYNGEE. This CDR3 is built from 15 residues. V was clipped by 4 bases and J by 3 bases, with 17 bases between them. The CDR3 loop is CASSTYTGSRYEQYF. The CDR3 DNA reads TGTGCCAGCAGCACCTACACAGGGTCCCGCTACGAGCAGTACTTC.

V gene TRBV4-2 combines with J gene TRBJ2-5; tentatively, D is TRBD2 (5 bases). CDR1 LGHNA and CDR2 YNFKEQ come from the germline V gene. The CDR3 is 16 amino acids. V lost 1 base and J 3 bases, leaving 15 bases between the germline ends. CDR3 DNA sequence: TGTGCCAGCAGCCAAGCTAGCCAAGCGGAGGAAGAGACCCAGTACTTC. It specifies CASSQASQAEEETQYF.

The chain combines TRBV27 with TRBJ2-7; TRBD2 might be the D (6 bases). CDR3 length equals 13 residues. Germline V gene lookup returns CDR1 MNHEY and CDR2 SMNVEV (reference sequence). The V and J ends lost 2 bases and 3 bases respectively, with 8 bases between them. The CDR3 region is CASSLASDYEQYF. CDR3 DNA: TGTGCCAGCAGTTTAGCTAGCGACTACGAGCAGTACTTC.

The rearrangement joins TRBV2 to TRBJ1-2, with 7 bases fitting TRBD1. Germline CDR1 is SNHLY and CDR2 is FYNNEI. This CDR3 comprises 12 residues. The trim removed 10 bases at V and 4 bases at J, leaving 6 bases unmatched. CDR3 sequence (DNA): TGTGCCACCGAAAAGGGGGCCTATGGCTACACCTTC. Its translation is CATEKGAYGYTF. Full variable domain (outside the CDR3, taken from reference TRBV2 and TRBJ1-2): EPEVTQTPSHQVTQMGQEVILRCVPISNHLYFYWYRQILGQKVEFLVSFYNNEISEKSEIFDDQFSVERPDGSNFTLKIRSTKLEDSAMYFCATEKGAYGYTFGSGTRLTVV.

This chain joins TRBV7-9 and TRBJ2-4; D ambiguous. The CDR3 is made up of 13 amino acids. Trimming pared 1 base from V and 5 bases from J, leaving 6 bases between. Per the germline V gene, CDR1 is SEHNR and CDR2 is FQNEAQ (reference sequence). In DNA, the CDR3 is TGTGCCAGCAGCTTAGAAGAGGAAAACATTCAGTACTTC. Encoded protein: CASSLEEENIQYF.

The V gene is TRBV19, the J gene TRBJ2-2; D gene ambiguous. CDR1 is LNHDA, CDR2 SQIVND, per germline (reference sequence). The CDR3 extends over 12 amino acids. Trimming removed 8 bases at V and 4 bases at J, with 8 bases between. This CDR3 is CASPSFTGELFF. The CDR3 nucleotides are TGTGCCAGTCCCTCATTCACCGGGGAGCTGTTTTTT.

The chain joins TRBV13 to TRBJ2-7, with TRBD2 matching 10 bases. This CDR3 region has 16 residues. CDR1 is PRHDT, CDR2 FYEKMQ, per germline (reference sequence). Trimming at V came to 5 bases and at J to 4 bases, leaving 11 bases not matched to a gene. The CDR3 bases are TGTGCCAGCAGCGCAGATCCTAGCGGGAGCGGATACGAGCAGTACTTC. Residues: CASSADPSGSGYEQYF.

The chain couples TRBV6-5 to TRBJ2-1; 10 bases line up with TRBD2. The germline V gene has CDR1 MNHEY and CDR2 SVGAGI. Unmatched junction bases numbered 1, after V lost 2 bases and J lost 3 bases. This CDR3 spans 15 amino acids. The chain's CDR3 is CASSYTSGNYNEQFF. As DNA, the CDR3 is TGTGCCAGCAGTTACACTAGCGGGAACTACAATGAGCAGTTCTTC.